This is a list of T cell receptor beta chains from one sample in a study of response to subunit inactivated influenza vaccine. TCRdb re-derived calls from the RT-PCR reads in MiXCR, one entry per CDR3 protein. The table has fewer than 700,000 distinct CDR3 sequences, about an eighth seen once; the top ten hold over 10%. Specimen: PBMCs from blood, collected roughly 48 days after vaccination. The source is a man over 45 who received an inactivated influenza vaccine. The CDR3 runs from the conserved cysteine through the conserved F or W. The D gene is left open where the match is weak. Expanded clones get a size class; other rows say once, few or many, or leave the size out.

V gene,D gene,J gene,clone size,CDR3 DNA,CDR3 protein
TRBV11-2,TRBD1,TRBJ2-2,.,TGTGCCAGCAGCCTCCGGGGAGTAGGGTCAGGGGGCAACACCGGGGAGCTGTTTTTT,CASSLRGVGSGGNTGELFF
TRBV10-3,TRBD1,TRBJ2-7,.,TGTGCCATCAGTGAACGGATCCGGGACAGTCGAACCTACGAGCAGTACTTC,CAISERIRDSRTYEQYF
TRBV20-1,.,TRBJ2-5,few,TGCAGTGCTAGAGATCAAGTCTTTGCGGGGGAGACCCAGTACTTC,CSARDQVFAGETQYF
TRBV18,.,TRBJ1-4,.,TGTGCCAGCTCAGGAGGGACTCCAGGGCGGAATGAAAAACTGTTTTTT,CASSGGTPGRNEKLFF
TRBV6-1,TRBD2,TRBJ2-2,.,TGTGCCAGCAGTCAGCGGGAGCGGGACACCGGGGAGCTGTTTTTT,CASSQRERDTGELFF
TRBV10-3,.,TRBJ2-3,.,TGTGCCATCAGTGAGCCCCCCACCACAGATACGCAGTATTTT,CAISEPPTTDTQYF
TRBV29-1,.,TRBJ2-1,.,TGCAGCGAAGGACAGAGCTCCTACAATGAGCAGTTCTTC,CSEGQSSYNEQFF
TRBV7-2,TRBD2,TRBJ2-5,.,TGTGCCAGCAGCCTCCGCGTTGTAGCGGGACGACAAGAGACCCAGTACTTC,CASSLRVVAGRQETQYF
TRBV10-3,.,TRBJ1-1,.,TGTGCCATCAGTGAGTCTGCGGTTTTGAACACTGAAGCTTTCTTT,CAISESAVLNTEAFF
TRBV28,.,TRBJ2-4,few,TGTGCCAGCAGTTTATATCGGGAGTCTAAAAACATTCAGTACTTC,CASSLYRESKNIQYF
TRBV11-2,.,TRBJ2-1,.,TGTGCCAGCAGCTTTCGGGAGAGTCTCAATGAGCAGTTCTTC,CASSFRESLNEQFF
TRBV12-3/TRBV12-4,TRBD2,TRBJ2-1,.,TGTGCCAGCAGTTCCGGGGGGGCCCGCTCCTACAATGAGCAGTTCTTC,CASSSGGARSYNEQFF
TRBV7-9,TRBD1,TRBJ2-3,few,TGTGCCAGCAGCCAGGGACAGGGACTAGATACGCAGTATTTT,CASSQGQGLDTQYF
TRBV20-1,TRBD2,TRBJ2-1,many,TGCAGTGCCGGGAGGTCAGTCCTCTACAATGAGCAGTTCTTC,CSAGRSVLYNEQFF
TRBV11-2,.,TRBJ2-3,few,TGTGCCAGCAGCGGATACGGGTTTAGCACAGATACGCAGTATTTT,CASSGYGFSTDTQYF
TRBV4-2,TRBD1,TRBJ1-1,many,TGTGCCAGCAGCCAAGGGGGCAGGGGGACTGAAGCTTTCTTT,CASSQGGRGTEAFF
TRBV12-3/TRBV12-4,TRBD1,TRBJ2-1,.,TGTTCCAGCAGTACAGGCGGACAGGGCTTAACCTACAATGAGCAGTTCTTC,CSSSTGGQGLTYNEQFF
TRBV4-1,.,TRBJ1-2,few,TGCGCCAGCAGCCAAGATACGAAGGGTTATGGCTACACCTTC,CASSQDTKGYGYTF
TRBV24-1,TRBD1,TRBJ2-5,few,TGTGCCACCAGTGACACGGGACAGGGGGCTGGAGAGACCCAGTACTTC,CATSDTGQGAGETQYF
TRBV5-1,.,TRBJ1-1,.,TGCGCCAGCAGCTTCGGGTGGGTCGACAACACTGAAGCTTTCTTT,CASSFGWVDNTEAFF
TRBV6-2/TRBV6-3,TRBD1,TRBJ2-2,.,TGTGCCAGCAACGAAGTACAGGGGTTCGGGGAGCTGTTTTTT,CASNEVQGFGELFF
TRBV20-1,TRBD2,TRBJ2-1,many,TGCAGTGCTAAGACTAGCGGGGGGGTGTCCTACAATGAGCAGTTCTTC,CSAKTSGGVSYNEQFF
TRBV6-2/TRBV6-3,.,TRBJ2-5,.,TGTGCCAGCAGCATCGCTCGAGGCCTGGGGTACTTC,CASSIARGLGYF
TRBV7-6,TRBD1,TRBJ2-7,.,TGTGCCAGCAGTAGGACAGGGGGGGTTCTAGGCGAGCAGTACTTC,CASSRTGGVLGEQYF
TRBV20-1,.,TRBJ2-3,.,TGCAGCTGGTCGTCCAGGGAAAGGTCGGATACGCAGTATTTT,CSWSSRERSDTQYF
TRBV5-1,.,TRBJ2-7,.,.,CASSLVGQGAGERYF
TRBV12-3/TRBV12-4,.,TRBJ2-3,few,TGTGCCAGCAGTTCCGAAAAAACACGATTTAGCACAGATACGCAGTATTTT,CASSSEKTRFSTDTQYF
TRBV7-9,.,TRBJ2-1,few,TGTGCCAGCAGCTCCCCCAAGGGCAGGGAGTACAATGAGCAGTTCTTC,CASSSPKGREYNEQFF
TRBV12-3/TRBV12-4,TRBD2,TRBJ2-1,.,TGTGCCAGCAGTCTTAGCGGGGGGGCCTGGAATGAGCAGTTCTTC,CASSLSGGAWNEQFF
TRBV3-1,.,TRBJ1-1,few,TGTGCCAGCAGCCAAAACACTATGAACACTGAAGCTTTCTTT,CASSQNTMNTEAFF
TRBV12-3/TRBV12-4,.,TRBJ2-1,few,TGTGCCAGCAGTTTGGGTAGCACTATCCCCCTGTTCTTC,CASSLGSTIPLFF
TRBV28,.,TRBJ2-5,few,TGTGCCAGCAGTAACCCCTATAGCGGCCCCATGGGAGAGACCCAGTACTTC,CASSNPYSGPMGETQYF
TRBV11-2,TRBD1,TRBJ2-7,few,TGTGCCAGCAGCCTGGGACAGGGGTTTACTTACGAGCAGTACTTC,CASSLGQGFTYEQYF
TRBV27,TRBD2,TRBJ2-5,.,TGTGCCAGCAGTTTAGGGCTAGCGGGGGCGCCGGGGACCCAGTACTTC,CASSLGLAGAPGTQYF
TRBV12-3/TRBV12-4,.,TRBJ1-5,.,TGTGCCAGCAGACCTCCAGGAACGGGGTCGCAGCCCCAGCATTTT,CASRPPGTGSQPQHF
TRBV24-1,TRBD2,TRBJ2-1,.,TGTGCCACCAGTGACCAAGCGGGAGAGAACTACAATGAGCAGTTCTTC,CATSDQAGENYNEQFF
TRBV29-1,TRBD2,TRBJ2-2,.,TGCAGCGTTACCATAGCGGGAGTCGGAACCGGGGAGCTGTTTTTT,CSVTIAGVGTGELFF
TRBV28,.,TRBJ2-7,.,TGTGCCAGCACCCCCCGTCGCTTCTCCTACGAGCAGTACTTC,CASTPRRFSYEQYF
TRBV20-1,.,TRBJ1-5,.,TGCAGTGCTATCCCAGATAGCAATCAGCCCCAGCATTTT,CSAIPDSNQPQHF
TRBV12-3/TRBV12-4,.,TRBJ1-1,.,TGTGCCAGCAGTTTAATGGGGACCACTGAAGCTTTCTTT,CASSLMGTTEAFF
TRBV4-1,.,TRBJ2-7,many,TGCGCCAGCAGCCAAGATCTTAATTCAGCCTACGAGCAGTACTTC,CASSQDLNSAYEQYF
TRBV29-1,.,TRBJ2-7,many,TGCAGCGCCGGTGATTGGCCCAGCTCCTACGAGCAGTACTTC,CSAGDWPSSYEQYF
TRBV14,TRBD1,TRBJ2-2,.,TGTGCCAGCAGCCAAAGACAGGGGTTCTTCACCGGGGAGCTGTTTTTT,CASSQRQGFFTGELFF
TRBV2,TRBD2,TRBJ2-2,.,TGTACCCGCAGGGAACTAGCGGGGGGGGCTTTTAACACCGGGGAGCTGTTTTTT,CTRRELAGGAFNTGELFF
TRBV20-1,TRBD1,TRBJ2-1,few,TGCAGTGCTACGCCCTTACGACAGGGGGCCTACAATGAGCAGTTCTTC,CSATPLRQGAYNEQFF